The 27 T cell receptor beta chains listed next were all sequenced from one sample in a study of blood T cell repertoires in COVID-19 (dated by TCRdb to 2019 to 2021). Library generation was performed with the immunoSEQ multiplex PCR assay. Sourced from immuneACCESS, this table was stored by TCRdb with only in-frame sequences that have V and J called. A share of the clones is absent; for the studies checked, an unresolved V gene accounts for under half, and the remainder has no known explanation. The sample table lists about 190,000 clones, 75% to 90% of them with a count of one. The top ten clonotypes cover around 1.2% of the sample. Sequencing was performed on peripheral blood. Every receptor here comes from a man under 40 with acute or convalescent COVID-19.

The V gene is TRBV19, the J gene TRBJ1-5, with 7 bases lining up with TRBD1. CDR1 and CDR2 from the germline V gene are LNHDA and SQIVND (reference sequence). The V gene end was trimmed by 6 bases and the J gene end by 0 bases; junction bases not matched to a gene: 5. This CDR3 has 15 amino acids. The CDR3 DNA sequence: TGTGCCAGTAGGGATGACAGGGATAGCAATCAGCCCCAGCATTTT. Translating gives CASRDDRDSNQPQHF.

The chain employs TRBV28 and TRBJ2-7, with 13 bases lining up with TRBD2. Unmatched junction bases numbered 8, after V lost 5 bases and J lost 7 bases. Germline V gives CDR1 MDHEN, CDR2 SYDVKM. The CDR3 is 15 residues long. The CDR3, as DNA: TGTGCCAGCAGTGAACTAGCGGGAGGGCCGGGTGAGCAGTACTTC. The encoded protein is CASSELAGGPGEQYF.

The chain recombines TRBV11-3 with TRBJ1-4; D remains unclear. The CDR3 covers 16 residues. V lost 5 bases and J lost 0, with 13 bases in between. Germline V gene data show CDR1 as SGHNT and CDR2 as YENEEA. The CDR3, as DNA: TGTGCCAGCAGCATTCGACTCCTGGCAACTAATGAAAAACTGTTTTTT. It yields the protein CASSIRLLATNEKLFF.

The chain links TRBV28 to TRBJ1-3; perhaps TRBD1 as D (5 bases). V was trimmed by 2 bases and J by 4 bases, leaving 15 bases between them. The CDR3 sequence is 16 residues long. Germline V gene lookup returns CDR1 MDHEN and CDR2 SYDVKM. Here the CDR3 DNA reads TGTGCCAGCAGTTTAGAGTTTAGGGGTGGCGGAAACACCATATATTTT. Residues: CASSLEFRGGGNTIYF.

The V call is TRBV27, the J call TRBJ1-5, with 7 bases lining up with TRBD1. V shed 3 bases and J 9 bases; nucleotides not matched to a gene: 11. This CDR3 is built from 15 residues. Germline V gives CDR1 MNHEY, CDR2 SMNVEV (reference sequence). CDR3 in DNA: TGTGCCAGCAGTTTTGATTCCAGGGGGTCAAGGCCCCAGCATTTT. Encoded protein: CASSFDSRGSRPQHF.

The V and J genes are TRBV27 and TRBJ1-1; D call uncertain. V was trimmed by 2 bases and J by 0 bases, leaving 4 bases between them. The CDR3 runs to 13 residues. Germline values: CDR1 MNHEY, CDR2 SMNVEV (reference sequence). The CDR3 sequence: CASSLELNTEAFF. The CDR3 DNA sequence: TGTGCCAGCAGTTTAGAGTTGAACACTGAAGCTTTCTTT.

J is TRBJ1-2 and V is TRBV3-1 (or the pseudogene TRBV3-2); possible D gene TRBD1, 5 bases. The CDR3 covers 17 residues. Germline V gene data show CDR1 as LGHDT and CDR2 as YNNKEL (reference sequence). Trimming stripped 0 bases from V and 8 bases from J, with 22 bases between. For the CDR3, the DNA is TGTGCCAGCAGCCAAGATCGGTTAGTCAGCGCAGGGCGGGGCTACACCTTC. It encodes CASSQDRLVSAGRGYTF.

V usage is TRBV7-2 and J usage is TRBJ2-3; 8 bases agree with TRBD2. Germline lookup yields CDR1 SGHTA and CDR2 FQGNSA. There are 15 residues in the CDR3. The trim removed 5 bases at V and 5 bases at J, leaving 9 bases unmatched. The CDR3 bases are TGTGCCAGCAGCCCAGCAGCGGGAGCCTTAGATACGCAGTATTTT. Amino acids: CASSPAAGALDTQYF.

The V call is TRBV19, the J call TRBJ1-4; 9 bases align to TRBD1. Germline CDR1 and CDR2: LNHDA and SQIVND (reference sequence). Trimming cost V 3 bases and J 8 bases; bases outside gene matches: 7. The CDR3 is made up of 15 amino acids. In DNA, the CDR3 is TGTGCCAGTAGTATGGGCGGGACAGGGATCGAAAAACTGTTTTTT. Amino acids: CASSMGGTGIEKLFF. Variable domain in full (rest from reference TRBV19 and TRBJ1-4): DGGITQSPKYLFRKEGQNVTLSCEQNLNHDAMYWYRQDPGQGLRLIYYSQIVNDFQKGDIAEGYSVSREKKESFPLTVTSAQKNPTAFYLCASSMGGTGIEKLFFGSGTQLSVL.

The rearrangement links TRBV4-1 to TRBJ1-1, with 10 bases aligning to TRBD1. CDR1 and CDR2 from the germline V gene are MGHRA and YSYEKL. The CDR3 consists of 14 residues. After removal of 2 bases from V and 5 bases from J, the junction contained 2 bases not matched to a gene. The CDR3: CASSQPGQGTEAFF. As DNA, the CDR3 is TGCGCCAGCAGCCAACCGGGACAGGGGACTGAAGCTTTCTTT.

The chain joins TRBV11-1 to TRBJ2-7, with D unclear. V was trimmed by 2 bases and J by 1 base, leaving 6 bases between them. The CDR3 is 13 amino acids. CDR1 is SGHAT, CDR2 FQDESV, per germline (reference sequence). The CDR3, as DNA: TGTGCCAGCAGCTTATCCAGTTCCTACGAGCAGTACTTC. Translation: CASSLSSSYEQYF.

This chain connects TRBV21-1 to TRBJ2-7; TRBD1 reflects the table's D call only, with no check against the DNA. TRBV21-1 is flagged as a pseudogene. This CDR3 has 16 amino acids. Written as DNA, the CDR3 is TGTGCCAGCATATACTCGTCAGGGCACTTCCCCTACGAGCAGTACTTC. As protein: CASIYSSGHFPYEQYF.

This chain links TRBV28 with TRBJ1-6; weak D call: TRBD1 (6 bases). V lost 7 bases and J lost 4, with 17 bases in between. CDR1 and CDR2 from the germline V gene are MDHEN and SYDVKM. The CDR3 covers 16 residues. The CDR3 nucleotides are TGTGCCAGCACCCTGGGGGGGCCTTTGTATAATTCACCCCTCCACTTT. It is translated as CASTLGGPLYNSPLHF.

The J gene is TRBJ2-1, the V gene TRBV11-1; TRBD2 agrees at 8 bases. From germline, CDR1 is SGHAT and CDR2 FQDESV (reference sequence). This CDR3 spans 14 amino acids. V lost 2 bases, J lost 3 bases, and 0 bases stayed unmatched. The CDR3 loop reads CASSLRGGYNEQFF. The DNA for the CDR3 is TGTGCCAGCAGCTTACGGGGGGGCTACAATGAGCAGTTCTTC. The whole variable domain, filled in from reference TRBV11-1 and TRBJ2-1, reads EAEVAQSPRYKITEKSQAVAFWCDPISGHATLYWYRQILGQGPELLVQFQDESVVDDSQLPKDRFSAERLKGVDSTLKIQPAELGDSAMYLCASSLRGGYNEQFFGPGTRLTVL.

The chain carries TRBV24-1 and TRBJ1-5; tentative D call: TRBD1 (5 bases). From germline, CDR1 is KGHDR and CDR2 SFDVKD. V lost 2 bases and J 0 bases, leaving 7 bases between the germline ends. This CDR3 is built from 15 residues. CDR3 nucleotide sequence: TGTGCCACCAGTGATTCCCAGGGTAGCAATCAGCCCCAGCATTTT. It encodes CATSDSQGSNQPQHF.

J is TRBJ1-6 and V is TRBV11-2, with a tentative D call TRBD1 (5 bases). CDR3 size: 16 residues. Trimming removed 4 bases from V and 7 bases from J, with 17 bases in between. CDR1 and CDR2 from the germline V gene are SGHAT and FQNNGV. CDR3 DNA sequence: TGTGCCAGCAGCTCTCAAAGCCAGGGTACAAATTCACCCCTCCACTTT. This translates into CASSSQSQGTNSPLHF.

The rearrangement uses TRBV15 and TRBJ2-1, with D perhaps matching TRBD2 (5 bases). The V gene lost 5 bases and the J gene lost 7 bases, with 18 bases spanning the gap. Per germline, CDR1 LNHNV and CDR2 YYDKDF (reference sequence). This CDR3 is built from 15 residues. The CDR3 here is CATSLLAGRDNEQFF. As DNA, the CDR3 is TGTGCCACCAGCCTGCTCGCGGGCCGTGATAATGAGCAGTTCTTC. Variable domain in full (rest from reference TRBV15 and TRBJ2-1): DAMVIQNPRYQVTQFGKPVTLSCSQTLNHNVMYWYQQKSSQAPKLLFHYYDKDFNNEADTPDNFQSRRPNTSFCFLDIRSPGLGDTAMYLCATSLLAGRDNEQFFGPGTRLTVL.

J is TRBJ1-1 and V is TRBV5-1; no reliable D call. Trimming left V 5 bases short and J 5 bases short, with 13 bases between. Germline values: CDR1 SGHRS, CDR2 YFSETQ. The length of the CDR3 is 13 residues. The CDR3 sequence: CASRVEGGTEAFF. The CDR3 DNA reads TGCGCCAGCAGAGTTGAGGGAGGGACTGAAGCTTTCTTT.

This chain joins TRBV6-6 and TRBJ1-6; 7 bases fit TRBD1. Trimming took 5 bases from V and 2 from J; bases not matched to a gene: 12. The germline CDR1 and CDR2 sequences are MNHNY and SVGAGI (reference sequence). The CDR3 runs to 18 residues. This chain's CDR3 is CASSPKGAGRAYNSPLHF. CDR3 bases: TGTGCCAGCAGTCCAAAGGGGGCCGGAAGAGCCTATAATTCACCCCTCCACTTT.

The rearrangement links TRBV6-6 to TRBJ1-2; TRBD1 matches at 7 bases. This CDR3 has 14 amino acids. J was trimmed by 2 bases and V by 2 bases; bases with no gene match: 2. CDR1 MNHNY and CDR2 SVGAGI come from the germline V gene (reference sequence). The CDR3 reads CASSYRDSNYGYTF. CDR3 coding DNA: TGTGCCAGCAGTTACCGGGACAGCAACTATGGCTACACCTTC.

DNA for the CDR3: TGTGCCAGCAGCCCGAAAGGAGGGGTCACTGAAGCTTTCTTT. Its translation is CASSPKGGVTEAFF. The V gene is TRBV11-1, the J gene TRBJ1-1, with D perhaps matching TRBD1 (5 bases). Germline V gene sequence: CDR1 SGHAT, CDR2 FQDESV (reference sequence). CDR3 length: 14 residues. Trimming took 5 bases from V and 4 from J, leaving 14 bases between them.

The gene calls are TRBV13 and TRBJ1-3, with unresolved D. In germline, CDR1 is PRHDT, CDR2 FYEKMQ (reference sequence). CDR3 size: 14 residues. The CDR3 spells CASKGADSGNTIYF. The CDR3 DNA is TGTGCTTCCAAGGGAGCTGACTCTGGAAACACCATATATTTT.

For the CDR3, the DNA is TGCGCCAGCAGCGCTGGGCGGGGGGTAGGCAATGAGCAGTTCTTC. Its protein is CASSAGRGVGNEQFF. The rearrangement links TRBV5-1 to TRBJ2-1; 8 bases line up with TRBD2. The CDR3 is 15 amino acids. The germline gives CDR1 SGHRS, CDR2 YFSETQ. V lost 4 bases to trimming and J lost 6 bases; unmatched junction nucleotides: 9.

The chain has TRBV5-1 and TRBJ2-3, with 9 positions matching TRBD1. J gave up 3 bases and V 5 bases, and 7 bases lay outside the gene matches. The CDR3 extends over 15 amino acids. Germline V gene lookup returns CDR1 SGHRS and CDR2 YFSETQ. CDR3 bases: TGCGCCAGCAGAAATGGACAGGGGAGGACAGATACGCAGTATTTT. Translating it yields CASRNGQGRTDTQYF.

The V and J genes are TRBV28 and TRBJ2-7; D may be TRBD1 (6 bases). This CDR3 is built from 17 residues. Germline V gene lookup returns CDR1 MDHEN and CDR2 SYDVKM. V lost 6 bases, J lost 2 bases, and 23 bases lay in between. In DNA, the CDR3 is TGTGCCAGCAGCTTTCTTAACTTGAGGACAGCCCCCTACGAGCAGTACTTC. As protein: CASSFLNLRTAPYEQYF.

The gene calls are TRBV9 and TRBJ1-2, with D perhaps matching TRBD1 (5 bases). The CDR3 length is 14 residues. V gave up 0 bases and J gave up 7 bases, with 13 bases separating them. Germline CDR1 reads SGDLS; CDR2 reads YYNGEE. CDR3 residues: CASSVDLQGGGYTF. The CDR3 DNA follows: TGTGCCAGCAGCGTAGACCTCCAGGGAGGTGGCTACACCTTC.

V gene TRBV6-5 combines with J gene TRBJ1-4; TRBD1 is a possible D gene (5 bases). Trimming cost V 6 bases and J 7 bases, with 15 bases left between them. This CDR3 has 14 amino acids. CDR1 is MNHEY, CDR2 SVGAGI, per germline. CDR3 nucleotides: TGTGCCAGCAGGACAGAATTTAGGGGTGAAAAACTGTTTTTT. Its translation: CASRTEFRGEKLFF.